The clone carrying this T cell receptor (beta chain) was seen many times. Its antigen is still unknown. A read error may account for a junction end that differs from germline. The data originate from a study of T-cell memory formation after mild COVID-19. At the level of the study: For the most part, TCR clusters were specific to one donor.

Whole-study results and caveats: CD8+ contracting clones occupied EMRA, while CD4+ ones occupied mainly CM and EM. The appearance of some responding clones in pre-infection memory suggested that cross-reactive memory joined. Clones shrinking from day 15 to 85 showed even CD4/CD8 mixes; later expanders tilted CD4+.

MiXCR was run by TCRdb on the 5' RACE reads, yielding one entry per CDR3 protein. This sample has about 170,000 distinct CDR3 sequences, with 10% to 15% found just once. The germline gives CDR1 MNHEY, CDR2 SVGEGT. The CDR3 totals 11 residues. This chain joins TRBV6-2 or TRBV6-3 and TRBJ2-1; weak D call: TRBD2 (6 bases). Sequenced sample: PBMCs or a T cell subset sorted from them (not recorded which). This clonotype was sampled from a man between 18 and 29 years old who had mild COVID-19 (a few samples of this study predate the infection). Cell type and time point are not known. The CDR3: CASSYGGTVNF. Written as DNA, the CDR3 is TGTGCCAGCAGTTACGGGGGGACCGTAAACTTC.